This is a list of T cell receptor beta chains from one sample in a study of shared clonotypes between healthy human individuals. The method was immunoSEQ multiplex PCR; TCRdb's version includes in-frame clones alone and lacks a portion of them. The table records about a million clones, around 76% of them present only once. Sequencing was done on a sample of memory CD4+ T cells sorted from blood. These receptors originate from a man aged 18 to 30 in good health. The conserved cysteine and the conserved F or W are not part of the CDR3 here.

v_gene	j_gene	CDR3aa
TRBV7-7	TRBJ1-1	ASSLYPQKARTGNTEAF
TRBV9	TRBJ1-1	ASSVAYRETEAF
TRBV5-1	TRBJ1-6	ASSLGQAYNSPLH
TRBV5-1	TRBJ2-5	ASSFGLAGETQY
TRBV11-2	TRBJ2-2	ASSFGLIGVNTGELF
TRBV5-1	TRBJ2-1	ASSLDTEQF
TRBV2	TRBJ1-5	ASSEGGQGERPQH
TRBV5-4	TRBJ2-5	ASSLVGSSSQETQY
TRBV15	TRBJ2-3	ATSRGAGPTDTQY
TRBV28	TRBJ2-7	ASSTLGREQY
TRBV11-2	TRBJ2-1	ATSGYNEQF
TRBV7-2	TRBJ1-2	ASSPVDSHIYGYT
TRBV6-1	TRBJ2-3	ASSSRGRRDTQY
TRBV28	TRBJ2-7	ASSSPGTLTYEQY
TRBV30	TRBJ1-3	AWSVTGNTIY
TRBV6-6	TRBJ2-7	ASSGRKGVSYEQY
TRBV2	TRBJ2-1	ASKASGGYNEQF
TRBV6-1	TRBJ1-1	ASSDLGMNTEAF
TRBV28	TRBJ2-7	ASRGQPSSYEQY
TRBV9	TRBJ1-2	ASRKTSEGYT
TRBV10-3	TRBJ2-1	AISESVGVNEQF
TRBV6-5	TRBJ2-2	ASRLEGRGELF